A selection of T cell receptor beta chains follows, all from one sample in a study of OX40 agonist ivuxolimab in advanced cancers. Sequencing was performed with immunoSEQ multiplex PCR; in TCRdb, only in-frame clones are kept and a portion is missing. This repertoire shows some 26,000 clones, about 86% found once; its top ten account for around a quarter. This specimen consisted of CD4+ or CD8+ T cells sorted from blood, obtained in a trial of the OX40 agonist ivuxolimab. These TCRs come from an adult with an advanced solid tumor such as melanoma, head and neck, liver or kidney cancer. Both conserved end residues are part of each CDR3. A D gene is named only where the DNA matches it firmly. A clone size is listed for some rows: how often the clone was seen (once, few, many), or a class if it is expanded.

D	V	size	J	DNA	CDR3
-	TRBV6-4	-	TRBJ1-6	TGTGCCAGCAGTGACGGTCAAGGGAAATCACCCCTCCACTTT	CASSDGQGKSPLHF
-	TRBV19	-	TRBJ2-2	TGTGCCAGTAATATGGCCGGGGCCGGGGAGCTGTTTTTT	CASNMAGAGELFF
TRBD2	TRBV7-9	-	TRBJ2-7	TGTGCCAGCAGCTCCCACCTTCTAGCGGGAGGGCCAGTGGGCGAGCAGTACTTC	CASSSHLLAGGPVGEQYF
TRBD2	TRBV6-1	few	TRBJ2-1	TGTGCCAGCGTTGGGACTAGCGGGGGATACAATGAGCAGTTCTTC	CASVGTSGGYNEQFF
-	TRBV4-1	once	TRBJ2-7	TGCGCCAGCAGCCAAGATCGCCCTAGCGACGAGCAGTACTTC	CASSQDRPSDEQYF
-	TRBV4-2	once	TRBJ2-2	TGTGCCAGCAGCCAAGTGGGCGGGGATAACACCGGGGAGCTGTTTTTT	CASSQVGGDNTGELFF
-	TRBV15	-	TRBJ2-7	TGTGCCACCAGGAACCTGGGGTTCGGGGAGCAGTACTTC	CATRNLGFGEQYF
TRBD1	TRBV30	-	TRBJ1-2	TGTGCCTGGACCGGGACAGACTATGGCTACACCTTC	CAWTGTDYGYTF
-	TRBV4-1	-	TRBJ2-2	TGCGCCACCCAACAGGCCAACACCGGGGAGCTGTTTTTT	CATQQANTGELFF
TRBD1	TRBV10-3	-	TRBJ1-3	TGTGCCATCAGTCCGGGACAGGGACTCTCTGGAAACACCATATATTTT	CAISPGQGLSGNTIYF
-	TRBV4-2	many	TRBJ1-3	TGTGCCAGCAGCCAAGATATCTCGGGGGCCGGAAACACCATATATTTT	CASSQDISGAGNTIYF
-	TRBV5-5	few	TRBJ1-4	TGTGCCAGCAGCCCGCGCGGGGAAAACGATGAAAAACTGTTTTTT	CASSPRGENDEKLFF
-	TRBV21-1	-	TRBJ2-2	TGTGCCAGCCGTAGGGGCTACACCGGGGAGCTGTTTTTT	CASRRGYTGELFF
TRBD1	TRBV11-2	-	TRBJ1-5	TGTGCCAGCAGCCAAGACAGGGGGCGCACCCAGCCCCAGCATTTT	CASSQDRGRTQPQHF
TRBD2	TRBV7-9	-	TRBJ2-1	TGTGCCAGCAGAGCGGGAGCACCTTTGGATGAGCAGTTCTTC	CASRAGAPLDEQFF
-	TRBV11-2	-	TRBJ2-7	TGTGCCAGCAGCCCTTTGGGCAGGGAGCAGTACTTC	CASSPLGREQYF
TRBD1	TRBV9	-	TRBJ1-6	TGTGCCAGCAGCGGGACAGGGGATAATTCACCCCTCCACTTT	CASSGTGDNSPLHF
-	TRBV9	-	TRBJ2-2	TGTGCCAGCGGCCCCGAGAACACCGGGGAGCTGTTTTTT	CASGPENTGELFF
-	TRBV6-4	-	TRBJ2-1	TGTGCCAGCAGTGACCTTGGGAGAGGGGGAAATGAGCAGTTCTTC	CASSDLGRGGNEQFF
TRBD2	TRBV11-2	-	TRBJ2-1	TGTGCCAGCAGCTTAGGTGGGACTATCAATGAGCAGTTCTTC	CASSLGGTINEQFF
TRBD2	TRBV13	-	TRBJ2-2	TGTGCCAGCAGCTCTGGCGGGGGGAAGATAGGGGAGCTGTTTTTT	CASSSGGGKIGELFF
-	TRBV7-9	-	TRBJ2-3	TGTGCCAGCAGCTTGGACCCCGGAACGAGCACAGATACGCAGTATTTT	CASSLDPGTSTDTQYF
-	TRBV6-1	-	TRBJ2-7	TGTGCCAGCAGTGAAGCAGGGCTAGTCTACGAGCAGTACTTC	CASSEAGLVYEQYF
-	TRBV2	-	TRBJ1-1	TGTGCCAGCAAGGTTGGCTTATCCGACACTGAAGCTTTCTTT	CASKVGLSDTEAFF
TRBD1	TRBV7-8	few	TRBJ2-3	TGTGCCAGCAGCTTAATCGGGACAGGGGGAGATACGCAGTATTTT	CASSLIGTGGDTQYF
-	TRBV4-2	-	TRBJ2-7	TGTGCCAGCAGCCAAGCCACCGGGACCGAGCCCTACGAGCAGTACTTC	CASSQATGTEPYEQYF
-	TRBV7-2	-	TRBJ2-3	TGTGCCAGCAGCTTAGACGCGTCGGCCCGCGGCGATACGCAGTATTTT	CASSLDASARGDTQYF
TRBD1	TRBV28	once	TRBJ1-4	TGTGCCAGCAGTTCCCTCCGGGACAGGGGTTATGAAACTAATGAAAAACTGTTTTTT	CASSSLRDRGYETNEKLFF
TRBD2	TRBV7-3	once	TRBJ2-1	TGTGCCAGCAGTTCTACTAGCGGTAATGAGCAGTTCTTC	CASSSTSGNEQFF
TRBD1	TRBV5-1	-	TRBJ2-7	TGCGCCAGCAGCCACGGGACAGGGATCTACGAGCAGTACTTC	CASSHGTGIYEQYF
-	TRBV9	-	TRBJ2-1	TGTGCCAGCAGCGTATCCTCCGGGAATGAGCAGTTCTTC	CASSVSSGNEQFF
TRBD1	TRBV9	-	TRBJ2-1	TGTGCCAGCAGCGTAGACAGGGGGCGTAAGAATGAGCAGTTCTTC	CASSVDRGRKNEQFF
-	TRBV7-3	once	TRBJ2-3	TGTGCCAGCAGCCCACAGGGGGGGACAGATACGCAGTATTTT	CASSPQGGTDTQYF